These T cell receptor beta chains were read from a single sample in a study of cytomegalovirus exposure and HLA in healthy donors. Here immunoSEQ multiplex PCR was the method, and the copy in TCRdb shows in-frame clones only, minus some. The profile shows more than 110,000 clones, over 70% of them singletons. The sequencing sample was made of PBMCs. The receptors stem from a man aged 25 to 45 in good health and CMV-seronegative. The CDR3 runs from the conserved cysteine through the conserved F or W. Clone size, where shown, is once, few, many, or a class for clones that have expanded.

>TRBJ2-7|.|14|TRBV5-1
CASSLVVHYYEQYF
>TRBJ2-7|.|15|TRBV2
CASSLDSLMIYEQYF
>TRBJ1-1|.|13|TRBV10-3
CAISTEMNTEAFF
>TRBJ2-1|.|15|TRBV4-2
CASSQELAGDNEQFF
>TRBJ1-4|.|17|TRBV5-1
CASSRAGQGAGWEKLFF
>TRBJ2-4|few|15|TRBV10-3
CAISREGTTRNSQYF
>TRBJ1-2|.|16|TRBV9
CASSVGGIQGKDGYTF
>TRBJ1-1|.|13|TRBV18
CASSPAMNTEAFF
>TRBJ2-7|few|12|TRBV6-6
CASSYNSYEQYF
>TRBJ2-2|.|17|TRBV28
CASSSPGTSGGEWELFF
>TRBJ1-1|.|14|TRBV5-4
CASSSMDRNTEAFF
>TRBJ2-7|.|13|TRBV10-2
CASSPDSPYEQYF
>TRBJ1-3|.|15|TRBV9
CASSGVRSGGNTIYF
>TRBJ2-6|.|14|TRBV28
CASRGGAGANGLTF
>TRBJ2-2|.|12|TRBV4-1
CASSPPAGELFF
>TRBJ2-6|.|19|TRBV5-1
CASSSQPGQGISGANGLTF
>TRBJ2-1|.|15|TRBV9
CASSVSGSSYNEQFF
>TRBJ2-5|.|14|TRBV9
CASSVIGGVETQYF
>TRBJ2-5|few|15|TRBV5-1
CASSRGGQGLETQYF
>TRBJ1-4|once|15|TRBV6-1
CASRDGQGRNEKLFF
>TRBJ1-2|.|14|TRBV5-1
CASSSLGRAYGYTF
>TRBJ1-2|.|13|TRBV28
CASSLPANYGYTF
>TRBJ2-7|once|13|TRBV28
CASSATGAYEQYF
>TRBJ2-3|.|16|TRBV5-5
CASSFWDSISTDTQYF
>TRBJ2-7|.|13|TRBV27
CAVGRGGPYEQYF
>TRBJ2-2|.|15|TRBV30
CAWSGLAVRTGELFF
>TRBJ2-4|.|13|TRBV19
CASSPDSLNIQYF
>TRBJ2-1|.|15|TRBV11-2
CASSPSGGGNNEQFF
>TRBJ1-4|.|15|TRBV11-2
CASSLVWGGKEKLFF
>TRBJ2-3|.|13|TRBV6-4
CASSDSFADTQYF
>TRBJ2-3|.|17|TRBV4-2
CASSQDLTRSTTDTQYF
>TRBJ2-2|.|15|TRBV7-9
CASSLGEQLSGELFF
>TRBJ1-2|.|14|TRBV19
CASSRRREYYGYTF
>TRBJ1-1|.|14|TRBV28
CASSLSSEQGEAFF
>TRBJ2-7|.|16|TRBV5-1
CASSPAGQAKSYEQYF
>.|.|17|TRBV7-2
CASSLGKLAGVSGEQYF
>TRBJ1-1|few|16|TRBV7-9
CASSSGVHRGDTEAFF
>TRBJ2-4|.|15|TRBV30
CAWSEGGGLQNIQYF
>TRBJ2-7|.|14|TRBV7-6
CASSFRDSSYEQYF
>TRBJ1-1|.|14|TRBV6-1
CASSVRASNTEAFF
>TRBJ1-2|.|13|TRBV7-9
CASSLMQGHGYTF